The T cell receptor beta chain under discussion was sequenced for a study of blood T cells in healthy people across ages. This CDR3 has 12 amino acids. Germline CDR1 and CDR2: SNHLY and FYNNEI. V was shortened by 6 bases and J by 4 bases, with 9 bases between the two germline ends. With a J-beta primer mix and a sample-barcoded 5' primer, a second PCR ran 7 to 11 cycles. TCRdb re-derived calls from the 5' RACE reads in MiXCR, one entry per CDR3 protein. The sample has 1.5 million to 2 million distinct CDR3 sequences; approximately 50% are singletons. The source of this sequence is a woman aged 40-49 years in good health. Input material: blood. This chain links TRBV2 with TRBJ1-2; D is ambiguous. The CDR3 coding sequence is TGTGCCAGCAGCGGAGACTTCTATGGCTACACCTTC. It encodes CASSGDFYGYTF.